The clone carrying this T cell receptor beta chain was seen only a few times. Its matching antigen is unknown. This specimen comes from a study of T-cell reconstitution after alpha-beta-depleted transplantation in children. Findings and caveats of the study: Several hundred expanded graft clones reportedly gave rise to the alpha-beta T cells present about two months after transplant.

V was clipped by 4 bases and J by 7 bases, with 17 bases between them. The CDR3 runs 15 residues. The germline gives CDR1 MNHEY, CDR2 SVGAGI. The TCRbeta library incorporated unique molecular identifiers. One entry per CDR3 protein results from TCRdb running MiXCR on the PCR reads. This sample has just over 950,000 distinct CDR3 sequences; under 30% occur once, and the top ten carry 28%. The TCR sequence derives from a boy younger than two who had a stem cell transplant for SCID, so the T cells may come from the graft donor. This sequence joins TRBV6-5 and TRBJ2-1, with D possibly being TRBD1 (6 bases). The specimen comprised PBMCs, mostly from graft donor cells, sampled 360 days after TCRalphabeta/CD19-depleted stem cell transplant. CDR3 sequence reads: CASSWGRGYENEQFF. The CDR3 DNA reads as TGTGCCAGCAGTTGGGGGCGAGGTTACGAGAATGAGCAGTTCTTC.